Described below is a single T cell receptor (beta chain) sequence and its context. Indicated time point: pre-treatment sample, taken before nivolumab and TIL therapy. The data are from a study of TIL therapy for anti-PD-1-resistant metastatic lung cancer. With 1 base removed from V and 4 bases from J, the gap between germline ends came to 8 bases. Germline CDR1 and CDR2: MGHRA and YSYEKL. The CDR3 contains 14 residues. The libraries were made with immunoSEQ v3. TCRdb's table, derived via immunoSEQ multiplex PCR, lists solely in-frame clones and lacks some. The sample holds around 33,000 clones, 74% seen once.

The starting material was blood, obtained at baseline. The chain recombines TRBV4-1 with TRBJ2-1; D ambiguous. This clonotype originated in a woman between 30 and 80 years old with non-small cell lung cancer. The CDR3 DNA reads TGCGCCAGCAGCCAAGTCGGACCGTACAATGAGCAGTTCTTC. This codes for CASSQVGPYNEQFF.